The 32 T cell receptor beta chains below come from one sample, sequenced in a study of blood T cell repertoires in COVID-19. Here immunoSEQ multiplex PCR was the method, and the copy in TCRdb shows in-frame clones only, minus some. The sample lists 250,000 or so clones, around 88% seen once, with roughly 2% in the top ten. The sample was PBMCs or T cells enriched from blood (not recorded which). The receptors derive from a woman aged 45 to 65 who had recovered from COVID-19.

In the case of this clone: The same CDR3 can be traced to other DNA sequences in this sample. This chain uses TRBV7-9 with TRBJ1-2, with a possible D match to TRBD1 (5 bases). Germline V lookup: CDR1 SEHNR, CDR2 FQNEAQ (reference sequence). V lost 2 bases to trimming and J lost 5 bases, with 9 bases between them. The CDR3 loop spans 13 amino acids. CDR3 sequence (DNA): TGTGCCAGCAGCTTACAGGGCGGTTATGGCTACACCTTC. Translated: CASSLQGGYGYTF.

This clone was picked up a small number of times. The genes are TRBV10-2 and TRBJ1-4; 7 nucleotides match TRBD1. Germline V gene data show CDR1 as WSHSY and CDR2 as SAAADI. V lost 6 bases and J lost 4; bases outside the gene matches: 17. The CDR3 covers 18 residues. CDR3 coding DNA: TGCGCCAGCAGCAATCGGGACAGATATCTGCGGGGTAATGAAAAACTGTTTTTT. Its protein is CASSNRDRYLRGNEKLFF.

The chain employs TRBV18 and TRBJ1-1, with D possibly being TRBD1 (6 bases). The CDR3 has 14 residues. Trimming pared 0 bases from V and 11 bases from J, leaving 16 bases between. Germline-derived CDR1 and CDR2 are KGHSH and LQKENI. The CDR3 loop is CASSPPTGPKVAFF. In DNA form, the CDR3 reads TGTGCCAGCTCACCACCAACAGGGCCCAAAGTTGCTTTCTTT.

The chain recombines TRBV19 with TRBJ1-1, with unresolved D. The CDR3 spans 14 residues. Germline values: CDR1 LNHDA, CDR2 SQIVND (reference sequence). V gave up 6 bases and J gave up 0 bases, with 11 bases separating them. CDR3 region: CASSPWEVNTEAFF. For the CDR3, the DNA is TGTGCCAGTAGCCCGTGGGAGGTGAACACTGAAGCTTTCTTT.

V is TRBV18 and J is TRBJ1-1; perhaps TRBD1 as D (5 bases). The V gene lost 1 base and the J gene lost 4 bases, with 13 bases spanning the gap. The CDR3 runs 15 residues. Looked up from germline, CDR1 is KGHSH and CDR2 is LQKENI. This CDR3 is CASSPRLQGGTEAFF. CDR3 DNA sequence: TGTGCCAGCTCACCACGGCTTCAGGGAGGCACTGAAGCTTTCTTT.

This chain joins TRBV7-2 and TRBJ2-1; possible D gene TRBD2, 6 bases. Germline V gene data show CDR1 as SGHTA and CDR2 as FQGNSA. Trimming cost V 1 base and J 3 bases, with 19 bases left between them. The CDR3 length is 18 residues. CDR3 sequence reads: CASSLVSGGALGYNEQFF. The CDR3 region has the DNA TGTGCCAGCAGCTTAGTCTCAGGCGGGGCCCTGGGCTACAATGAGCAGTTCTTC.

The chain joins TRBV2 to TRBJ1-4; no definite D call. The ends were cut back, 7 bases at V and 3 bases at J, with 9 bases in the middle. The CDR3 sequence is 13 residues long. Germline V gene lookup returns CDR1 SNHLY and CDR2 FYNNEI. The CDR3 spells CASNFNANEKLFF. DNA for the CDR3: TGTGCCAGCAACTTTAATGCTAATGAAAAACTGTTTTTT.

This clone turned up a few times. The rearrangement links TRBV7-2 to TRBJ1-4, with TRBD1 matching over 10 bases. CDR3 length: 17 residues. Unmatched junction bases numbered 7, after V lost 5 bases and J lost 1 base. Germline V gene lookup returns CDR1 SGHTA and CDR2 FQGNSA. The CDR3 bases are TGTGCCAGCAGCCAGGGACAGGGGAGGATAACTAATGAAAAACTGTTTTTT. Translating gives CASSQGQGRITNEKLFF. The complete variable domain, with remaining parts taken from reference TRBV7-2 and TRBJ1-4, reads GAGVSQSPSNKVTEKGKDVELRCDPISGHTALYWYRQSLGQGLEFLIYFQGNSAPDKSGLPSDRFSAERTGGSVSTLTIQRTQQEDSAVYLCASSQGQGRITNEKLFFGSGTQLSVL.

The CDR3 spells CASSFLPAGGLYNEQFF. CDR3 sequence (DNA): TGTGCCAGCAGTTTCCTTCCGGCGGGGGGTCTTTACAATGAGCAGTTCTTC. This chain uses TRBV27 with TRBJ2-1; 8 bases match TRBD2. Trimming at V came to 3 bases and at J to 4 bases, leaving 11 bases not matched to a gene. CDR1 is MNHEY and CDR2 is SMNVEV in the germline V gene (reference sequence). The CDR3 extends over 17 amino acids.

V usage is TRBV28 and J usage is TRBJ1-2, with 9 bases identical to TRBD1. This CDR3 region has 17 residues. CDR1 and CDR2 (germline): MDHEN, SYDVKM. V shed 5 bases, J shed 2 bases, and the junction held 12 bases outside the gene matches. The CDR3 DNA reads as TGTGCCAGCAGTGATGGACAGGGGTTGGAGGCGAACTATGGCTACACCTTC. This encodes CASSDGQGLEANYGYTF.

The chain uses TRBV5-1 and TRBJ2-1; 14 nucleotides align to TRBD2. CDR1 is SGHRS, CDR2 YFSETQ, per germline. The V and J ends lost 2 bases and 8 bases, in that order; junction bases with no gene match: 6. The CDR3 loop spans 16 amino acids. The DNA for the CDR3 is TGCGCCAGCAGCTTACCGGGACTAGCGGGAGCCCATGAGCAGTTCTTC. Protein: CASSLPGLAGAHEQFF.

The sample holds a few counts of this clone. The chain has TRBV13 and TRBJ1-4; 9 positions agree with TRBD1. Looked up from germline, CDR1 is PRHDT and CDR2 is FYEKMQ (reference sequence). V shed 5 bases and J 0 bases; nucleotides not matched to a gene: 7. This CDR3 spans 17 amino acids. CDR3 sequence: CASSQRYRGPTNEKLFF. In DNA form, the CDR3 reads TGTGCCAGCAGCCAACGTTACAGGGGGCCAACTAATGAAAAACTGTTTTTT.

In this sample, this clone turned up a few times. The CDR3 sequence is CASSQDATVSNYGYTF. Written as DNA, the CDR3 is TGTGCCAGCAGCCAAGATGCGACAGTTTCTAACTATGGCTACACCTTC. This chain links TRBV4-2 with TRBJ1-2; a weak D match, TRBD1 (5 bases). Per the germline V gene, CDR1 is LGHNA and CDR2 is YNFKEQ. The V end was cut by 0 bases, the J end by 0 bases, with 11 bases between. The CDR3 spans 16 residues.

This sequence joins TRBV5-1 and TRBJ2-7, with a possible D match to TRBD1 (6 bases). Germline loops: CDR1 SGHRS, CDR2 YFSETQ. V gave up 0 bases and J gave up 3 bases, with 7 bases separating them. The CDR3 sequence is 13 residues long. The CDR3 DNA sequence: TGCGCCAGCAGCTTGGGACAGGTCTACGAGCAGTACTTC. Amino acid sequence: CASSLGQVYEQYF.

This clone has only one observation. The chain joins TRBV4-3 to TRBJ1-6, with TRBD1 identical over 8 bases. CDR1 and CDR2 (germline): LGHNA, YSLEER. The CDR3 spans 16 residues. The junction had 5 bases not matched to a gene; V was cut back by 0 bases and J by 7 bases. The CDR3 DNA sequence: TGCGCCAGCAGCCAAGAGGTTGGGACAGGAAATTCACCCCTCCACTTT. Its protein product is CASSQEVGTGNSPLHF.

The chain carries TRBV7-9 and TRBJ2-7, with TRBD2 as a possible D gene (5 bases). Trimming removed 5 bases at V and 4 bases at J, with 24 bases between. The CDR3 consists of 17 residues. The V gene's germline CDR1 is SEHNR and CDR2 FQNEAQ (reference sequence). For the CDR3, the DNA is TGTGCCAGCAGCCCCCCCCAACTAGGAGAGGGCAGTTACGAGCAGTACTTC. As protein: CASSPPQLGEGSYEQYF.

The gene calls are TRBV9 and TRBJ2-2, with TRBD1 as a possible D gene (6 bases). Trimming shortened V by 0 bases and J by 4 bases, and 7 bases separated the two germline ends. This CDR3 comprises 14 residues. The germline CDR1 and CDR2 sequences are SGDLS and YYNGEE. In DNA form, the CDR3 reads TGTGCCAGCAGCGTAGAACAGGGCACCGGGGAGCTGTTTTTT. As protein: CASSVEQGTGELFF.

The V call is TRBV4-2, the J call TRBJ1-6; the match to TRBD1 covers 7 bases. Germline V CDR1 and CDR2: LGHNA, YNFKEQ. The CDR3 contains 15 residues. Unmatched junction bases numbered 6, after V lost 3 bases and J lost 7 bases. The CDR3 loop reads CASSHAGTVNSPLHF. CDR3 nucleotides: TGTGCCAGCAGCCATGCCGGGACAGTCAATTCACCCCTCCACTTT.

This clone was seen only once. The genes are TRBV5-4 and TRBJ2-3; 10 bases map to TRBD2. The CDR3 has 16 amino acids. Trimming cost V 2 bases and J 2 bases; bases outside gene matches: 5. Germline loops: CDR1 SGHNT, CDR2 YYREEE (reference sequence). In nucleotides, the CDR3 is TGTGCCAGCAGCTTCGAAACTAGCGGGGTCACAGATACGCAGTATTTT. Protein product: CASSFETSGVTDTQYF.

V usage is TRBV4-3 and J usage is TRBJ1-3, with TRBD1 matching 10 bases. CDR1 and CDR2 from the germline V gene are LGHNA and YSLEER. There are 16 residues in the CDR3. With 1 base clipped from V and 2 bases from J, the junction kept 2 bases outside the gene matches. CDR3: CASSQVGTGAGNTIYF. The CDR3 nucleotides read TGCGCCAGCAGCCAAGTAGGGACAGGGGCTGGAAACACCATATATTTT.

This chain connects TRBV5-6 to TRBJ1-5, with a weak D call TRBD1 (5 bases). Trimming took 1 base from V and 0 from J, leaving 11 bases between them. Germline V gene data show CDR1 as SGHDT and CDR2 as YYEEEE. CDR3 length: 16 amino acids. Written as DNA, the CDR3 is TGTGCCAGCAGCTTGACAGGAGCCACTAGCAATCAGCCCCAGCATTTT. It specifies CASSLTGATSNQPQHF.

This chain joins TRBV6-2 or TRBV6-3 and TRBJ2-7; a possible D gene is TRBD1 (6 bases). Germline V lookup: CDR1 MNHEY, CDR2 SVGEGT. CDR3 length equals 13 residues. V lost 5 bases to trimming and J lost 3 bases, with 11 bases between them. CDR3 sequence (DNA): TGTGCCAGCAGTAGGACAGCTTACTACGAGCAGTACTTC. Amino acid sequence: CASSRTAYYEQYF.

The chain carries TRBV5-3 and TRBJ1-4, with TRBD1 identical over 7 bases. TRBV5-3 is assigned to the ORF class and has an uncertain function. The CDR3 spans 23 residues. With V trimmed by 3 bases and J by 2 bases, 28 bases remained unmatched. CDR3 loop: CARSSASTVRHRGSGSTNEKLFF. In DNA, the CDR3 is TGTGCCAGAAGCTCCGCCAGCACCGTTCGCCACAGGGGCTCAGGGTCTACTAATGAAAAACTGTTTTTT.

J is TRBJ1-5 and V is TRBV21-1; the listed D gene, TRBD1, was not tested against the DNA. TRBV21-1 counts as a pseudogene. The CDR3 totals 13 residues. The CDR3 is CASSRTDNQPQHF. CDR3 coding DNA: TGTGCCAGCAGCAGGACAGACAATCAGCCCCAGCATTTT.

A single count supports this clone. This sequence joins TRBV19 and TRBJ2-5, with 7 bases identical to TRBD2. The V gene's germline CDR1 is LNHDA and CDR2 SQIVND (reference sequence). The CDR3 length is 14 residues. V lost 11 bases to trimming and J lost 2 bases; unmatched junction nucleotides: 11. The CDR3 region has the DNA TGTGCCTCACGACGGGGGGTTTTACAAGAGACCCAGTACTTC. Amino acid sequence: CASRRGVLQETQYF. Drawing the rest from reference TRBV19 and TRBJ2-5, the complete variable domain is DGGITQSPKYLFRKEGQNVTLSCEQNLNHDAMYWYRQDPGQGLRLIYYSQIVNDFQKGDIAEGYSVSREKKESFPLTVTSAQKNPTAFYLCASRRGVLQETQYFGPGTRLLVL.

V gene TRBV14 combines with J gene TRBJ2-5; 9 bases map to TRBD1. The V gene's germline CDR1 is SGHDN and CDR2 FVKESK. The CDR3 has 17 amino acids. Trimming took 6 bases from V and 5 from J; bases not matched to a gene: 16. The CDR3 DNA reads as TGTGCCAGCAGTCCTCTGGAGAGGACAGGGGTTTTCGAGACCCAGTACTTC. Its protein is CASSPLERTGVFETQYF.

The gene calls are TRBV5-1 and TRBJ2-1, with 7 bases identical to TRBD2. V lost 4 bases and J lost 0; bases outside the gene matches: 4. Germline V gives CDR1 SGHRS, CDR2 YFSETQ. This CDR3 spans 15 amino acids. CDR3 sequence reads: CASSAGLFSYNEQFF. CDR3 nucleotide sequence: TGCGCCAGCAGCGCGGGACTATTCTCCTACAATGAGCAGTTCTTC.

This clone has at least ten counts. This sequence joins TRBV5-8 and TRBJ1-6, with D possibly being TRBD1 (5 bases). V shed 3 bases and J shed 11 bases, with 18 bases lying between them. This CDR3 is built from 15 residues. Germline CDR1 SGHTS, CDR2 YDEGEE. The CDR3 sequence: CASSSPRGSGAPLHF. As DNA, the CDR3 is TGTGCCAGCAGCTCCCCCCGGGGGAGCGGGGCACCCCTCCACTTT.

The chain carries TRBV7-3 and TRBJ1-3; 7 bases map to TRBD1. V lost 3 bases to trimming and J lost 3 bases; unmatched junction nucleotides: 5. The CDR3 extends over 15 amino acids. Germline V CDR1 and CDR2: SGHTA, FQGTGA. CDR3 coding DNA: TGTGCCAGCAGCTTGACAGGGAAGGGTGGAAACACCATATATTTT. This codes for CASSLTGKGGNTIYF.

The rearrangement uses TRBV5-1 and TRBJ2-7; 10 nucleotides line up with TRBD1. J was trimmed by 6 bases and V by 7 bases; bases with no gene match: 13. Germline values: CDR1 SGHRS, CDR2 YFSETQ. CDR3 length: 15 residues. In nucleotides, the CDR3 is TGCGCCAGCCGTCCGGCGGGGACAGGGGCTTCCGAGCAGTACTTC. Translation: CASRPAGTGASEQYF.

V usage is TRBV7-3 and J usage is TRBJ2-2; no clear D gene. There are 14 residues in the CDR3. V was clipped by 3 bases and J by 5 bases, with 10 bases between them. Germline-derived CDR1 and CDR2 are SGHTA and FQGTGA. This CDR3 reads CASSFFQDTGELFF. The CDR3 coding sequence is TGTGCCAGCAGCTTTTTCCAGGATACCGGGGAGCTGTTTTTT.

In DNA form, the CDR3 reads TGTGCCAGTAGTATCGGACGGCGGGATCAGCCCCAGCATTTT. It specifies CASSIGRRDQPQHF. The rearrangement uses TRBV19 and TRBJ1-5; D is uncertain. V gave up 3 bases and J gave up 5 bases, with 11 bases separating them. This CDR3 has 14 residues. Germline lookup yields CDR1 LNHDA and CDR2 SQIVND (reference sequence).